Each of the 27 T cell receptor beta chains below was sequenced from the same sample in a study of PD-1 blockade in classical Hodgkin lymphoma (dated by TCRdb to about 2020). Library construction relied on the immunoSEQ multiplex PCR assay. In its TCRdb copy, this immuneACCESS table keeps in-frame sequences only and misses some clones. Where compared with another copy, unresolved V genes explain less than half of these, and the others have no known cause. Here the sample has 19,000 or so clones; around nine tenths occur a single time. Over 6% of the sample is taken by the ten largest. According to the study, the label for this sample's time point signals: newly diagnosed, previously untreated cHL patient sample. Magnetic negative selection with a Miltenyi CD8+ T cell isolation kit was used to purify CD8+ T cells from thawed PBMCs. Material: CD8+ T cells from blood. The receptors were gathered from a human donor with classical Hodgkin lymphoma.

The chain couples TRBV7-9 to TRBJ2-2; D unclear. The CDR3 has 13 residues. V lost 3 bases to trimming and J lost 3 bases, with 5 bases between them. The germline V gene has CDR1 SEHNR and CDR2 FQNEAQ (reference sequence). CDR3 bases: TGTGCCAGCAGCTTCCGGCACACCGGGGAGCTGTTTTTT. This encodes CASSFRHTGELFF.

This chain connects TRBV18 to TRBJ1-5; D unresolved. Germline assignment: CDR1 KGHSH and CDR2 LQKENI. The CDR3 covers 16 residues. V was shortened by 2 bases and J by 5 bases, with 16 bases between the two germline ends. For the CDR3, the DNA is TGTGCCAGCTCACCAAATCCTTACAGTCCTGATCAGCCCCAGCATTTT. It is translated as CASSPNPYSPDQPQHF. Drawing the rest from reference TRBV18 and TRBJ1-5, the complete variable domain is NAGVMQNPRHLVRRRGQEARLRCSPMKGHSHVYWYRQLPEEGLKFMVYLQKENIIDESGMPKERFSAEFPKEGPSILRIQQVVRGDSAAYFCASSPNPYSPDQPQHFGDGTRLSIL.

This clone was observed once. In nucleotides, the CDR3 is TGTGCCAGCAGTTTCCCGAGCGGGACTATTGGCCGTGAGCAGTTCTTC. Translation gives CASSFPSGTIGREQFF. J is TRBJ2-1 and V is TRBV27; 7 bases are shared with TRBD2. This CDR3 has 16 amino acids. J lost 9 bases, V lost 3 bases, and 14 bases had no gene match. Germline assignment: CDR1 MNHEY and CDR2 SMNVEV (reference sequence).

The chain has TRBV9 and TRBJ2-7; TRBD1 aligns across 7 bases. The V gene's germline CDR1 is SGDLS and CDR2 YYNGEE. V dropped 1 base and J dropped 5; count of bases not matched to a gene: 9. CDR3 size: 15 residues. CDR3 DNA: TGTGCCAGCAGCGTATATGGCAGGGGGTTCGACGAGCAGTACTTC. It is translated as CASSVYGRGFDEQYF.

This chain connects TRBV27 to TRBJ2-1; D is unresolved. The CDR3 contains 13 residues. Germline CDR1 reads MNHEY; CDR2 reads SMNVEV (reference sequence). V was clipped by 8 bases and J by 0 bases, with 8 bases between them. CDR3 protein: CASGESSYNEQFF. As DNA, the CDR3 is TGTGCCAGCGGGGAAAGCTCCTACAATGAGCAGTTCTTC.

The gene calls are TRBV21-1 and TRBJ2-7. TRBV21-1 is a known pseudogene. This CDR3 is 16 amino acids long. The DNA for the CDR3 is TGTGCCAGCACTCCACGCCACAAGTGGAACTCCTACGAGCAGTACTTC. It specifies CASTPRHKWNSYEQYF.

This clone has just a few counts. V is TRBV4-1 and J is TRBJ1-6; D might be TRBD1 (6 bases). The CDR3 contains 16 residues. CDR1 and CDR2 from the germline V gene are MGHRA and YSYEKL. The V end lost 0 bases, the J end lost 9 bases, and 15 bases lay between the germline ends. CDR3 loop: CASSQEPGGGGSPLHF. Written as DNA, the CDR3 is TGCGCCAGCAGCCAAGAACCTGGGGGCGGTGGTTCACCCCTCCACTTT.

The chain links TRBV30 to TRBJ2-2, with TRBD1 identical over 7 bases. CDR3 length: 14 amino acids. V shed 2 bases, J shed 4 bases, and the junction held 4 bases outside the gene matches. Germline V lookup: CDR1 GTSNPN, CDR2 SVGIG (reference sequence). CDR3: CAWSRGQSTGELFF. DNA of the CDR3: TGTGCCTGGAGTAGGGGACAGAGCACCGGGGAGCTGTTTTTT.

The J gene is TRBJ1-2, the V gene TRBV28; tentative D call: TRBD1 (5 bases). Germline values: CDR1 MDHEN, CDR2 SYDVKM. The V end lost 6 bases, the J end lost 11 bases, and 13 bases lay between the germline ends. There are 11 residues in the CDR3. CDR3 bases: TGTGCCAGCAGCCGAGGGACCGCTTACACCTTC. This encodes CASSRGTAYTF.

This chain links TRBV28 with TRBJ1-1, with no clear D. Germline CDR1 MDHEN, CDR2 SYDVKM. This CDR3 region has 13 residues. Trimming took 3 bases from V and 3 from J, leaving 8 bases between them. In DNA form, the CDR3 reads TGTGCCAGCAGTTTCGGGTATCACACTGAAGCTTTCTTT. Its protein is CASSFGYHTEAFF. The variable domain in full, completed from reference TRBV28 and TRBJ1-1, reads DVKVTQSSRYLVKRTGEKVFLECVQDMDHENMFWYRQDPGLGLRLIYFSYDVKMKEKGDIPEGYSVSREKKERFSLILESASTNQTSMYLCASSFGYHTEAFFGQGTRLTVV.

This clone was seen once. The chain joins TRBV11-2 to TRBJ2-7, with 7 bases that match TRBD2. This CDR3 region has 16 residues. Trimming removed 5 bases from V and 0 bases from J; junction bases left unmatched: 10. The germline V gene encodes CDR1 SGHAT and CDR2 FQNNGV. CDR3: CASSDWRESSSYEQYF. The CDR3 nucleotides read TGTGCCAGCAGCGACTGGCGGGAGTCCTCCTCCTACGAGCAGTACTTC.

J is TRBJ1-1 and V is TRBV6-6; D is undetermined. The ends were cut back, 8 bases at V and 7 bases at J, with 11 bases in the middle. Germline values: CDR1 MNHNY, CDR2 SVGAGI (reference sequence). The CDR3 loop spans 11 amino acids. The CDR3 sequence: CASVGGNEAFF. Here the CDR3 DNA reads TGTGCCAGCGTTGGCGGGAATGAAGCTTTCTTT.

This chain uses TRBV7-6 with TRBJ2-5; D is possibly TRBD1 (6 bases). CDR3 length: 15 amino acids. Trimming shortened V by 2 bases and J by 5 bases, and 15 bases separated the two germline ends. From germline, CDR1 is SGHVS and CDR2 FNYEAQ. The CDR3 is CASSLFQGLGETQYF. The CDR3 nucleotides are TGTGCCAGCAGCTTATTCCAGGGGCTCGGGGAGACCCAGTACTTC.

This chain links TRBV28 with TRBJ2-3; weak D call: TRBD1 (6 bases). The CDR3 has 16 amino acids. Germline assignment: CDR1 MDHEN and CDR2 SYDVKM. Trimming took off 1 base at V and 2 bases at J, with 13 bases between the two ends. CDR3 sequence: CASSLLDSLPTDTQYF. For the CDR3, the DNA is TGTGCCAGCAGTTTATTGGACAGCCTCCCCACAGATACGCAGTATTTT.

J is TRBJ2-7 and V is TRBV6-5, with 10 bases lining up with TRBD1. Germline values: CDR1 MNHEY, CDR2 SVGAGI. J lost 0 bases, V lost 6 bases, and 2 bases had no gene match. This CDR3 comprises 14 residues. CDR3 region: CASRGQGSSYEQYF. The CDR3 DNA follows: TGTGCCAGCAGGGGACAGGGGAGCTCCTACGAGCAGTACTTC.

The chain recombines TRBV6-5 with TRBJ2-7; D is perhaps TRBD2 (5 bases). V lost 9 bases, J lost 0 bases, and 18 bases lay in between. The CDR3 contains 15 residues. Germline lookup yields CDR1 MNHEY and CDR2 SVGAGI. The CDR3 bases are TGTGCCAGTCGCCCGGGGTCTTCGAGCTCCTACGAGCAGTACTTC. This sequence encodes CASRPGSSSSYEQYF.

J is TRBJ1-5 and V is TRBV7-8; TRBD1 agrees at 7 bases. The germline V gene encodes CDR1 SGHVS and CDR2 FQNEAQ. V shed 5 bases and J 1 base; nucleotides not matched to a gene: 5. This CDR3 spans 15 amino acids. The CDR3 DNA reads TGTGCCAGCAGCAGACAGGGAATGAGCAATCAGCCCCAGCATTTT. It yields the protein CASSRQGMSNQPQHF.

V usage is TRBV29-1 and J usage is TRBJ2-5; tentatively, D is TRBD1 or TRBD2 (5 bases each). The end of the DNA fits TRBJ2-7 better, so the J call may be wrong. Germline V CDR1 and CDR2: SQVTM, ANQGSEA. This CDR3 comprises 12 residues. The CDR3, as DNA: TGCAGCGTTGTTCAATCCGGGGCCGAGCAGTACTTC. Its protein product is CSVVQSGAEQYF.

This clone was observed a single time. The V gene is TRBV28, the J gene TRBJ2-5; D is unclear. The CDR3 is made up of 15 amino acids. Between the trimmed V and J ends, which lost 2 bases and 4 bases, there was a span of 14 bases. CDR1 MDHEN and CDR2 SYDVKM come from the germline V gene. The CDR3 spells CASSLIDALGETQYF. CDR3 DNA sequence: TGTGCCAGCAGTTTAATTGACGCCCTGGGAGAGACCCAGTACTTC.

The chain couples TRBV27 to TRBJ2-1, with D possibly matching TRBD2 (7 bases). The CDR3 contains 18 residues. Germline V gene lookup returns CDR1 MNHEY and CDR2 SMNVEV (reference sequence). Trimming took 3 bases from V and 2 from J, leaving 20 bases between them. CDR3 DNA: TGTGCCAGCAGTTTGGGGGGGCCAGACCTTTCCCCCTACAATGAGCAGTTCTTC. Translated, it gives CASSLGGPDLSPYNEQFF.

This clone turned up a few times. The CDR3 protein is CASSEYSGQQAFF. For the CDR3, the DNA is TGTGCCAGCAGTGAATATTCAGGGCAACAAGCTTTCTTT. The rearrangement uses TRBV25-1 and TRBJ1-1; D is possibly TRBD1 (5 bases). V lost 0 bases, J lost 9 bases, and 11 bases lay in between. Germline V gives CDR1 MGHDK, CDR2 SYGVNS. The CDR3 spans 13 residues.

The genes are TRBV29-1 and TRBJ1-1; 10 bases line up with TRBD1. Germline V gene lookup returns CDR1 SQVTM and CDR2 ANQGSEA. V gave up 5 bases and J gave up 4 bases; unmatched junction bases: 4. The CDR3 sequence is 13 residues long. The CDR3 DNA is TGCAGCGTTCTCTGGACAGGGGGCACTGAAGCTTTCTTT. It translates to CSVLWTGGTEAFF. The full variable domain, in which reference TRBV29-1 and TRBJ1-1 provide the parts outside the CDR3, is SAVISQKPSRDICQRGTSLTIQCQVDSQVTMMFWYRQQPGQSLTLIATANQGSEATYESGFVIDKFPISRPNLTFSTLTVSNMSPEDSSIYLCSVLWTGGTEAFFGQGTRLTVV.

The V and J genes are TRBV10-3 and TRBJ1-5; 12 bases are a match to TRBD1. Looked up from germline, CDR1 is ENHRY and CDR2 is SYGVKD. After removal of 6 bases from V and 6 bases from J, the junction contained 3 bases not matched to a gene. CDR3 length equals 14 residues. CDR3 nucleotides: TGTGCCATCAGGGGGACAGGGGGCGGTCAGCCCCAGCATTTT. Translated, it gives CAIRGTGGGQPQHF.

This rearrangement joins TRBV4-3 to TRBJ2-7; D assignment may be TRBD1 or TRBD2 (5 bases each). The V end lost 0 bases, the J end lost 2 bases, and 11 bases lay between the germline ends. There are 15 residues in the CDR3. CDR1 and CDR2 from the germline V gene are LGHNA and YSLEER. The CDR3 DNA reads TGCGCCAGCAGCCAAGAACGAGGGACGACCTACGAGCAGTACTTC. The encoded protein is CASSQERGTTYEQYF.

The chain employs TRBV19 and TRBJ1-5; no definite D call. V was clipped by 3 bases and J by 10 bases, with 16 bases between them. The CDR3 extends over 14 amino acids. Germline CDR1 LNHDA, CDR2 SQIVND (reference sequence). The CDR3 protein is CASSIGPLADPQHF. CDR3 nucleotides: TGTGCCAGTAGTATCGGTCCATTAGCCGACCCCCAGCATTTT.

The chain carries TRBV21-1 and TRBJ1-2; TRBD1 is taken as the D call from the table, unchecked against the DNA. TRBV21-1 is a pseudogene segment. The CDR3 runs to 15 residues. The CDR3: CASSKRSDSPEGYTF. The DNA for the CDR3 is TGTGCCAGCAGCAAAAGATCGGACAGCCCGGAAGGCTACACCTTC.

The V gene is TRBV19, the J gene TRBJ2-3, with 9 bases matching TRBD2. Germline assignment: CDR1 LNHDA and CDR2 SQIVND (reference sequence). The length of the CDR3 is 15 residues. Germline trimming cut 4 bases from V and 8 bases from J; bases unmatched to any gene: 10. This CDR3 reads CASSTRGGARGTQYF. CDR3 nucleotide sequence: TGTGCCAGTAGTACCCGCGGGGGGGCCCGTGGTACGCAGTATTTT.